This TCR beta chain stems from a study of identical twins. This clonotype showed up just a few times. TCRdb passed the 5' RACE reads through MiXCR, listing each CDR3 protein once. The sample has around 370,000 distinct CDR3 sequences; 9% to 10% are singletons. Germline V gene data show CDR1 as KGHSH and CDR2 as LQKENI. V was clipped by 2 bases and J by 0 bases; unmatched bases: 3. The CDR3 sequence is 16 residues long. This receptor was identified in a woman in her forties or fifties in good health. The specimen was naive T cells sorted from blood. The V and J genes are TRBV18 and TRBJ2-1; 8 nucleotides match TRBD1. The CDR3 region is CASSPVDRASYNEQFF. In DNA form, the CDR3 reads TGTGCCAGCTCACCAGTGGACAGGGCCTCCTACAATGAGCAGTTCTTC. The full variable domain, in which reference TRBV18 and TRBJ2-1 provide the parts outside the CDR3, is NAGVMQNPRHLVRRRGQEARLRCSPMKGHSHVYWYRQLPEEGLKFMVYLQKENIIDESGMPKERFSAEFPKEGPSILRIQQVVRGDSAAYFCASSPVDRASYNEQFFGPGTRLTVL.